One sample yielded the 4 T cell receptor beta chains listed below, sequenced in a study of human T cells and chemical hapten exposure. The time point is: patch test 3, about 24 weeks after DPC sensitization. This sample's treatment: therapeutic diphenylcyclopropenone sensitization with weekly scalp DPC. TCRdb re-called the RACE reads through MiXCR, storing one row per CDR3 protein. The sample yields roughly 150,000 distinct CDR3 sequences, 28% seen once. The sequenced sample was whole blood, obtained in connection with sensitization to the hapten diphenylcyclopropenone (DPC). These receptors were collected from a woman in her late teens or twenties with alopecia areata. Some clones in this sample may be carry-over from other donors' samples.

This clonotype was recorded at least ten times. J is TRBJ2-7 and V is TRBV20-1, with 8 bases fitting TRBD2. This CDR3 has 13 amino acids. The trim removed 6 bases at V and 2 bases at J, leaving 6 bases unmatched. Per germline, CDR1 DFQATT and CDR2 SNEGSKA (reference sequence). CDR3 sequence: CSAGRGAPYEQYF. The CDR3 coding sequence is TGCAGTGCGGGGCGGGGGGCGCCCTACGAGCAGTACTTC.

This clonotype was seen more than once but under ten times. J is TRBJ1-2 and V is TRBV2; D remains unclear. Trimming shortened V by 0 bases and J by 3 bases, and 5 bases separated the two germline ends. The length of the CDR3 is 13 residues. Germline V CDR1 and CDR2: SNHLY, FYNNEI. The CDR3 DNA follows: TGTGCCAGCAGTGAAGCGATCGACTATGGCTACACCTTC. It specifies CASSEAIDYGYTF.

The V and J genes are TRBV10-2 and TRBJ1-6, with D unclear. From germline, CDR1 is WSHSY and CDR2 SAAADI. V was clipped by 1 base and J by 2 bases, with 6 bases between them. There are 15 residues in the CDR3. The CDR3 protein is CASSELDPYNSPLHF. The CDR3 DNA follows: TGCGCCAGCAGTGAGTTAGACCCCTATAATTCACCCCTCCACTTT.

This chain's CDR3 is CASSLRVQGNSPLHF. As DNA, the CDR3 is TGTGCCAGCAGCTTGAGAGTACAGGGGAATTCACCCCTCCACTTT. The chain employs TRBV5-6 and TRBJ1-6; 7 bases match TRBD1. Looked up from germline, CDR1 is SGHDT and CDR2 is YYEEEE. The CDR3 length is 15 residues. The junction had 5 bases not matched to a gene; V was cut back by 1 base and J by 7 bases. Full variable domain (remainder filled in from reference TRBV5-6 and TRBJ1-6): DAGVTQSPTHLIKTRGQQVTLRCSPKSGHDTVSWYQQALGQGPQFIFQYYEEEERQRGNFPDRFSGHQFPNYSSELNVNALLLGDSALYLCASSLRVQGNSPLHFGNGTRLTVT.